These 29 T cell receptor beta chains originate from one sample sequenced in a study of cytomegalovirus exposure and HLA in healthy donors. A multiplex PCR was run with 60 Vbeta primers and 13 Jbeta primers. The protocol was immunoSEQ multiplex PCR, while the TCRdb copy is restricted to in-frame clones and leaves out a portion. This table holds under 130,000 clones, 70% to 80% found once. Sequenced sample: PBMCs. The origin of the receptors is a woman aged 40 to 50 in good health and CMV-seronegative.

The chain has TRBV15 and TRBJ2-3, with 10 bases fitting TRBD2. CDR3 length equals 16 residues. The V and J ends lost 0 bases and 4 bases, in that order; junction bases with no gene match: 4. The V gene's germline CDR1 is LNHNV and CDR2 YYDKDF (reference sequence). CDR3 loop: CATSRDLAGAADTQYF. The CDR3 DNA reads TGTGCCACCAGCAGAGATCTAGCGGGAGCCGCAGATACGCAGTATTTT.

The chain recombines TRBV4-3 with TRBJ2-7; 9 bases agree with TRBD1. The CDR3 spans 15 residues. CDR1 and CDR2 from the germline V gene are LGHNA and YSLEER. With V trimmed by 4 bases and J by 1 base, 5 bases remained unmatched. CDR3 sequence: CASSLSGTGSYEQYF. The CDR3 coding sequence is TGCGCCAGCAGCCTTTCCGGGACAGGGTCCTACGAGCAGTACTTC.

V usage is TRBV28 and J usage is TRBJ1-5; 7 bases are a match to TRBD1. The CDR3 length is 16 residues. V lost 3 bases to trimming and J lost 3 bases; unmatched junction nucleotides: 8. Germline V gene sequence: CDR1 MDHEN, CDR2 SYDVKM. CDR3 coding DNA: TGTGCCAGCAGTTTTTATAGGGGACAGCTCAATCAGCCCCAGCATTTT. Translating it yields CASSFYRGQLNQPQHF.

This clone was seen a handful of times. This chain uses TRBV18 with TRBJ1-1; D is ambiguous. V lost 4 bases to trimming and J lost 0 bases, with 9 bases between them. The CDR3 runs to 14 residues. The germline V gene encodes CDR1 KGHSH and CDR2 LQKENI. In DNA form, the CDR3 reads TGTGCCAGCTCACGGGAGGATATGAACACTGAAGCTTTCTTT. Protein: CASSREDMNTEAFF.

The rearrangement links TRBV6-1 to TRBJ1-2; the match to TRBD1 covers 8 bases. Germline trimming cut 6 bases from V and 2 bases from J; bases unmatched to any gene: 2. CDR3 size: 13 residues. Per germline, CDR1 MNHNS and CDR2 SASEGT. The CDR3 nucleotides are TGTGCCAGCAGGACAGGGGACAACTATGGCTACACCTTC. It yields the protein CASRTGDNYGYTF.

V usage is TRBV7-9 and J usage is TRBJ2-3; D gene ambiguous. Germline CDR1 reads SEHNR; CDR2 reads FQNEAQ (reference sequence). V was pared by 3 bases and J by 1 base, with 5 bases between. The CDR3 is 13 amino acids. The CDR3 nucleotides read TGTGCCAGCAGCTTTCTCGGCACAGATACGCAGTATTTT. Its protein is CASSFLGTDTQYF.

The chain recombines TRBV30 with TRBJ1-1, with 7 positions matching TRBD1. Germline assignment: CDR1 GTSNPN and CDR2 SVGIG (reference sequence). The CDR3 has 17 amino acids. Unmatched junction bases numbered 17, after V lost 7 bases and J lost 0 bases. CDR3 bases: TGTGCCTTAACTCGGGACAGAACTTCAAGCATGAACACTGAAGCTTTCTTT. This sequence encodes CALTRDRTSSMNTEAFF.

This clone has just one count. The CDR3: CASTIPGQGHEQYF. In nucleotides, the CDR3 is TGTGCCAGCACTATTCCGGGACAGGGCCACGAGCAGTACTTC. The chain carries TRBV28 and TRBJ2-7; 9 bases line up with TRBD1. CDR3 size: 14 residues. Germline V gene sequence: CDR1 MDHEN, CDR2 SYDVKM. V shed 7 bases, J shed 5 bases, and the junction held 9 bases outside the gene matches.

This clone was seen only once. The chain couples TRBV28 to TRBJ2-7; 8 positions agree with TRBD1. The CDR3 sequence is 13 residues long. Trimming at V came to 7 bases and at J to 0 bases, leaving 2 bases not matched to a gene. Germline CDR1 and CDR2: MDHEN and SYDVKM. The CDR3 spells CASKQGGSYEQYF. As DNA, the CDR3 is TGTGCCAGCAAACAGGGGGGCTCCTACGAGCAGTACTTC.

This sequence joins TRBV19 and TRBJ2-5; 8 bases line up with TRBD1. In germline, CDR1 is LNHDA, CDR2 SQIVND (reference sequence). With 3 bases clipped from V and 11 bases from J, the junction kept 8 bases outside the gene matches. CDR3 length equals 13 residues. The CDR3 DNA is TGTGCCAGTAGTATTCAGGGGGCGCGTGAGCAGTACTTC. Encoded protein: CASSIQGAREQYF.

V gene TRBV9 combines with J gene TRBJ2-1; D call uncertain. Germline V CDR1 and CDR2: SGDLS, YYNGEE. The CDR3 is made up of 14 amino acids. V was pared by 2 bases and J by 5 bases, with 11 bases between. CDR3 region: CASSVLGNHNEQFF. CDR3 nucleotide sequence: TGTGCCAGCAGCGTTTTGGGCAACCACAATGAGCAGTTCTTC. Together with reference TRBV9 and TRBJ2-1, the CDR3 gives the full variable domain: DSGVTQTPKHLITATGQRVTLRCSPRSGDLSVYWYQQSLDQGLQFLIQYYNGEERAKGNILERFSAQQFPDLHSELNLSSLELGDSALYFCASSVLGNHNEQFFGPGTRLTVL.

The chain recombines TRBV30 with TRBJ2-7; 7 positions match TRBD1. The CDR3 length is 15 residues. Germline lookup yields CDR1 GTSNPN and CDR2 SVGIG (reference sequence). Unmatched junction bases numbered 11, after V lost 2 bases and J lost 4 bases. The CDR3 region has the DNA TGTGCCTGGAGTTCTAGGCAGGACAGGCCATACGAGCAGTACTTC. Its translation: CAWSSRQDRPYEQYF.

V and J are TRBV19 and TRBJ2-3, with 7 bases matching TRBD1. This CDR3 spans 14 amino acids. The germline V gene encodes CDR1 LNHDA and CDR2 SQIVND (reference sequence). Unmatched junction bases numbered 12, after V lost 7 bases and J lost 8 bases. The CDR3 sequence: CASTTGAGTSTQYF. The CDR3 DNA follows: TGTGCCAGTACTACAGGGGCAGGCACAAGTACGCAGTATTTT.

This clone was recorded once. V is TRBV10-3 and J is TRBJ2-7; no clear D gene. This CDR3 has 13 residues. The V gene's germline CDR1 is ENHRY and CDR2 SYGVKD. V lost 4 bases and J lost 2, with 9 bases in between. DNA of the CDR3: TGTGCCATCAGTGTCGAACAGCCCTACGAGCAGTACTTC. Encoded protein: CAISVEQPYEQYF.

This clone was detected only a few times. The chain is built from TRBV25-1 and TRBJ1-2, with no clear D. Trimming cost V 8 bases and J 8 bases, with 9 bases left between them. This CDR3 spans 10 amino acids. In germline, CDR1 is MGHDK, CDR2 SYGVNS. CDR3 bases: TGTGCCAGCGGGGAGGGCGGCTACACCTTC. As protein: CASGEGGYTF.

This chain uses TRBV4-3 with TRBJ2-1; the match to TRBD2 covers 9 bases. J gave up 3 bases and V 2 bases, and 17 bases lay outside the gene matches. There are 20 residues in the CDR3. Germline V gene sequence: CDR1 LGHNA, CDR2 YSLEER. As DNA, the CDR3 is TGCGCCAGCAGCCAAAGATTGGCTAGCGGGACTCCCCAATTCTACAATGAGCAGTTCTTC. As protein: CASSQRLASGTPQFYNEQFF.

This chain connects TRBV6-1 to TRBJ2-5; the D gene is possibly TRBD2 (6 bases). Germline CDR1 MNHNS, CDR2 SASEGT. The CDR3 length is 15 residues. Trimming shortened V by 5 bases and J by 5 bases, and 18 bases separated the two germline ends. CDR3 nucleotides: TGTGCCAGCAGTCGCCTAGGGGTCGGAGGGGAGACCCAGTACTTC. This gives the protein CASSRLGVGGETQYF.

The genes are TRBV6-6 and TRBJ1-5; D is ambiguous. V lost 9 bases to trimming and J lost 5 bases, with 14 bases between them. Per the germline V gene, CDR1 is MNHNY and CDR2 is SVGAGI (reference sequence). The CDR3 is made up of 13 amino acids. The CDR3 nucleotides read TGTGCCAGTCAGGCGCCGCGGGATCAGCCCCAGCATTTT. Its protein is CASQAPRDQPQHF.

CDR3: CASSIGASGSNEQFF. As DNA, the CDR3 is TGTGCCAGTAGTATTGGGGCTAGCGGGAGTAATGAGCAGTTCTTC. The gene calls are TRBV19 and TRBJ2-1; TRBD2 agrees at 10 bases. This CDR3 has 15 residues. The trim removed 3 bases at V and 7 bases at J, leaving 6 bases unmatched. In germline, CDR1 is LNHDA, CDR2 SQIVND (reference sequence).

The chain joins TRBV19 to TRBJ1-1; no definite D call. Trimming stripped 3 bases from V and 5 bases from J, with 10 bases between. CDR1 is LNHDA and CDR2 is SQIVND in the germline V gene (reference sequence). This CDR3 contains 13 residues. The CDR3 DNA follows: TGTGCCAGTAGTATTAACGGGAGGACTGAAGCTTTCTTT. This sequence encodes CASSINGRTEAFF.

CDR3 nucleotides: TGTGCCAGCAGCTTACACCCCATAAGCAGGGCCTACGAGCAGTACTTC. Translating gives CASSLHPISRAYEQYF. This rearrangement joins TRBV7-2 to TRBJ2-7; D perhaps matches TRBD1 (5 bases). With 2 bases removed from V and 2 bases from J, the gap between germline ends came to 16 bases. Germline CDR1 reads SGHTA; CDR2 reads FQGNSA. The CDR3 sequence is 16 residues long.

The table lists this clone with a count of one. The V and J genes are TRBV18 and TRBJ2-1; 13 nucleotides line up with TRBD2. V was pared by 3 bases and J by 9 bases, with 5 bases of the junction left unmatched. Germline assignment: CDR1 KGHSH and CDR2 LQKENI. The CDR3 loop spans 15 amino acids. CDR3 in DNA: TGTGCCAGCTCACCGGGACTAGCGGGGATAGGTGAGCAGTTCTTC. Encoded protein: CASSPGLAGIGEQFF.

CDR3 amino acids: CASSLGGREDSPLHF. In DNA form, the CDR3 reads TGTGCCAGCAGCTTAGGCGGACGGGAGGACTCACCCCTCCACTTT. This chain uses TRBV7-2 with TRBJ1-6; D remains unclear. Germline values: CDR1 SGHTA, CDR2 FQGNSA. The CDR3 has 15 residues. With 1 base removed from V and 10 bases from J, the gap between germline ends came to 14 bases. Full variable domain (missing parts from reference TRBV7-2 and TRBJ1-6): GAGVSQSPSNKVTEKGKDVELRCDPISGHTALYWYRQSLGQGLEFLIYFQGNSAPDKSGLPSDRFSAERTGGSVSTLTIQRTQQEDSAVYLCASSLGGREDSPLHFGNGTRLTVT.

This chain uses TRBV19 with TRBJ2-3, with 8 bases identical to TRBD2. CDR3 length: 14 amino acids. Germline V CDR1 and CDR2: LNHDA, SQIVND (reference sequence). The V segment lost 5 bases and the J segment 3 bases; nucleotides outside the gene matches: 4. The CDR3, as DNA: TGTGCCAGTAGTCAAGCGGGAGAAACAGATACGCAGTATTTT. Its protein product is CASSQAGETDTQYF. Based on the CDR3 plus reference TRBV19 and TRBJ2-3, the full variable domain is DGGITQSPKYLFRKEGQNVTLSCEQNLNHDAMYWYRQDPGQGLRLIYYSQIVNDFQKGDIAEGYSVSREKKESFPLTVTSAQKNPTAFYLCASSQAGETDTQYFGPGTRLTVL.

This clone has just a few counts. The chain has TRBV28 and TRBJ2-1, with a possible D match to TRBD2 (5 bases). The CDR3 contains 13 residues. Germline V gene sequence: CDR1 MDHEN, CDR2 SYDVKM. V was pared by 7 bases and J by 4 bases, with 11 bases between. CDR3 protein: CASKREWYNEQFF. CDR3 bases: TGTGCCAGCAAGAGGGAGTGGTACAATGAGCAGTTCTTC.

The chain carries TRBV4-2 and TRBJ1-2; 8 nucleotides match TRBD1. The CDR3 extends over 16 amino acids. After removal of 3 bases from V and 5 bases from J, the junction contained 11 bases not matched to a gene. Looked up from germline, CDR1 is LGHNA and CDR2 is YNFKEQ. The CDR3, as DNA: TGTGCCAGCAGCCAGTTTATCTCAGGGGGCGGGTATGGCTACACCTTC. This sequence encodes CASSQFISGGGYGYTF.

The chain couples TRBV2 to TRBJ2-5; D not resolved. TRBJ2-7 explains the end of the DNA better; the J call may be wrong. This CDR3 has 12 amino acids. The germline V gene has CDR1 SNHLY and CDR2 FYNNEI. The CDR3 DNA is TGTGCCAGCAGTGACATGGGCTACGAGCAGTACTTC. Translating it yields CASSDMGYEQYF.

This chain's CDR3 is CASSLGGDTEAFF. The DNA for the CDR3 is TGTGCCAGCAGCTTAGGGGGGGACACTGAAGCTTTCTTT. This chain joins TRBV11-3 and TRBJ1-1, with a possible D match to TRBD1 (5 bases). This CDR3 spans 13 amino acids. Germline V gene data show CDR1 as SGHNT and CDR2 as YENEEA. V was pared by 1 base and J by 3 bases, with 6 bases between. Filled out from reference TRBV11-3 and TRBJ1-1, the complete variable domain reads EAGVVQSPRYKIIEKKQPVAFWCNPISGHNTLYWYLQNLGQGPELLIRYENEEAVDDSQLPKDRFSAERLKGVDSTLKIQPAELGDSAVYLCASSLGGDTEAFFGQGTRLTVV.

V and J are TRBV4-3 and TRBJ1-2; D possibly corresponds to TRBD1 (5 bases). The CDR3 covers 13 residues. Germline CDR1 LGHNA, CDR2 YSLEER. Deletions cut 0 bases from V and 7 bases from J, with 9 bases between. The CDR3 nucleotides are TGCGCCAGCAGCCAAGATAGTCAGGGTGGCTACACCTTC. Amino acid sequence: CASSQDSQGGYTF.